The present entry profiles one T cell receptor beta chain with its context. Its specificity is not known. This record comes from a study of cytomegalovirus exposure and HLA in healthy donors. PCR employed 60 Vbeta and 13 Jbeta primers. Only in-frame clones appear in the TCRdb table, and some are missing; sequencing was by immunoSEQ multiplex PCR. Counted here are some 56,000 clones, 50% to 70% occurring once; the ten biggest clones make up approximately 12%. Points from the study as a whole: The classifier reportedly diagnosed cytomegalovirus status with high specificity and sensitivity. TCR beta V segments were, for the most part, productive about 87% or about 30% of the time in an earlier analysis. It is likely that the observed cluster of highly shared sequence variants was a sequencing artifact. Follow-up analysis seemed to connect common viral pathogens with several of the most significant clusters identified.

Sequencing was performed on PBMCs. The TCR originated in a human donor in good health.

The CDR3 loop reads CASSPGFQGRGYTF. CDR3 DNA sequence: TGTGCCAGCAGCCCTGGGTTTCAGGGGCGCGGCTACACCTTC. V is TRBV7-2 and J is TRBJ1-2, with D maybe TRBD1 (6 bases). V dropped 5 bases and J dropped 8 bases, with 18 bases sitting between them. Germline values: CDR1 SGHTA, CDR2 FQGNSA. This CDR3 comprises 14 residues.